The next 23 T cell receptor beta chains were all read from a single sample in a study of OX40 agonist ivuxolimab in advanced cancers. Clones were sequenced by immunoSEQ multiplex PCR, and TCRdb holds only the in-frame ones, with some missing. The repertoire consists of 70,000 or so clones, with 84% occurring once and the leading ten covering nearly 0.8%. Sequencing used CD4+ or CD8+ T cells sorted from blood, obtained in a trial of the OX40 agonist ivuxolimab. These receptors all come from an adult with an advanced solid tumor such as melanoma, head and neck, liver or kidney cancer.

The CDR3 sequence: CASSSPSGDYNEKLFF. As DNA, the CDR3 is TGTGCCAGCAGTTCCCCCAGTGGGGACTATAATGAAAAACTGTTTTTT. The chain is built from TRBV11-2 and TRBJ1-4, with a weak D call TRBD1 (5 bases). CDR1 is SGHAT, CDR2 FQNNGV, per germline. This CDR3 contains 16 residues. Trimming left V 6 bases short and J 4 bases short, with 18 bases between.

The chain combines TRBV30 with TRBJ2-7; D uncertain. Per the germline V gene, CDR1 is GTSNPN and CDR2 is SVGIG (reference sequence). CDR3 length: 12 residues. The germline V and J ends were trimmed by 0 bases and 3 bases, with 6 bases remaining between them. This CDR3 reads CAWSVNSYEQYF. CDR3 DNA sequence: TGTGCCTGGAGTGTGAACAGCTACGAGCAGTACTTC.

The gene calls are TRBV25-1 and TRBJ2-1; the match to TRBD2 covers 10 bases. The V gene's germline CDR1 is MGHDK and CDR2 SYGVNS. The CDR3 is 15 amino acids. Germline trimming cut 6 bases from V and 6 bases from J; bases unmatched to any gene: 8. The CDR3 reads CASSPPSGGGNEQFF. The CDR3 DNA is TGTGCCAGCAGCCCCCCTAGCGGGGGCGGCAATGAGCAGTTCTTC.

The genes are TRBV28 and TRBJ1-5, with TRBD1 matching 9 bases. This CDR3 has 20 residues. Trimming at V came to 3 bases and at J to 0 bases, leaving 15 bases not matched to a gene. Germline V gene data show CDR1 as MDHEN and CDR2 as SYDVKM. The CDR3 here is CASSLGTGLRREYSNQPQHF. The DNA for the CDR3 is TGTGCCAGCAGTTTGGGGACAGGGTTGAGGCGGGAGTATAGCAATCAGCCCCAGCATTTT.

The genes are TRBV7-2 and TRBJ2-1; D is unresolved. Germline V CDR1 and CDR2: SGHTA, FQGNSA. The CDR3 consists of 14 residues. Trimming pared 2 bases from V and 7 bases from J, leaving 12 bases between. This chain's CDR3 is CASSLPSLGNEQFF. The CDR3, as DNA: TGTGCCAGCAGCTTACCCTCCTTGGGGAATGAGCAGTTCTTC.

The rearrangement joins TRBV5-5 to TRBJ1-2; no clear D. The V gene's germline CDR1 is SGHKS and CDR2 YYEKEE (reference sequence). V dropped 5 bases and J dropped 2 bases, with 10 bases sitting between them. CDR3 length: 13 amino acids. The DNA for the CDR3 is TGTGCCAGCAGGTTAGACCAGAACTATGGCTACACCTTC. It codes for CASRLDQNYGYTF.

This chain links TRBV6-1 with TRBJ2-6, with D maybe TRBD1 (6 bases). The CDR3 has 15 residues. Trimming shortened V by 2 bases and J by 2 bases, and 7 bases separated the two germline ends. CDR1 and CDR2 from the germline V gene are MNHNS and SASEGT. CDR3 protein: CASSEKGAGANVLTF. For the CDR3, the DNA is TGTGCCAGCAGTGAAAAGGGGGCTGGGGCCAACGTCCTGACTTTC.

This clone was detected only once. The V call is TRBV6-6, the J call TRBJ1-2; D may be TRBD1 (5 bases). The V end was cut by 8 bases, the J end by 7 bases, with 17 bases between. In germline, CDR1 is MNHNY, CDR2 SVGAGI (reference sequence). This CDR3 contains 13 residues. CDR3 loop: CASDDSLGGGYTF. In nucleotides, the CDR3 is TGTGCCAGCGACGACAGCCTGGGAGGTGGCTACACCTTC.

J is TRBJ1-6 and V is TRBV14; D is unresolved. Germline CDR1 reads SGHDN; CDR2 reads FVKESK. This CDR3 has 12 residues. V lost 8 bases, J lost 10 bases, and 12 bases lay in between. CDR3 sequence reads: CASRKGNSPLHF. As DNA, the CDR3 is TGTGCCAGCCGGAAGGGCAACTCACCCCTCCACTTT. The full variable domain, with the rest looked up from reference TRBV14 and TRBJ1-6, is EAGVTQFPSHSVIEKGQTVTLRCDPISGHDNLYWYRRVMGKEIKFLLHFVKESKQDESGMPNNRFLAERTGGTYSTLKVQPAELEDSGVYFCASRKGNSPLHFGNGTRLTVT.

The V gene is TRBV30, the J gene TRBJ2-7, with D perhaps assigned TRBD1 or TRBD2 (5 bases each). Trimming cost V 0 bases and J 5 bases, with 23 bases left between them. Germline V CDR1 and CDR2: GTSNPN, SVGIG (reference sequence). The CDR3 spans 17 residues. Written as DNA, the CDR3 is TGTGCCTGGAGTGTCACCATTCTCCTAGCCGGGACCCACGAGCAGTACTTC. The encoded protein is CAWSVTILLAGTHEQYF.

The CDR3: CASKPPGGQPQHF. In DNA form, the CDR3 reads TGTGCCAGCAAGCCACCGGGTGGGCAGCCCCAGCATTTT. This chain joins TRBV2 and TRBJ1-5, with D unclear. The germline gives CDR1 SNHLY, CDR2 FYNNEI. This CDR3 is built from 13 residues. V was trimmed by 7 bases and J by 7 bases, leaving 14 bases between them.

A single count supports this clone. This chain links TRBV2 with TRBJ2-2; possibly TRBD2 for D (6 bases). The V gene's germline CDR1 is SNHLY and CDR2 FYNNEI. The CDR3 covers 16 residues. Trimming left V 3 bases short and J 1 base short, with 12 bases between. Here the CDR3 reads CASSEEGTGNTGELFF. The DNA of the CDR3 is TGTGCCAGCAGTGAGGAGGGGACGGGGAACACCGGGGAGCTGTTTTTT.

In DNA, the CDR3 is TGTGCCAGCAGCCCCATTATGGCCCGTATGAACAATCAGCCCCAGCATTTT. Amino acid sequence: CASSPIMARMNNQPQHF. The rearrangement uses TRBV21-1 and TRBJ1-5; the tabulated D call, TRBD1, remains unverified against the DNA. TRBV21-1 is a listed pseudogene. The CDR3 spans 17 residues.

The chain combines TRBV5-4 with TRBJ2-7; D not certain. The CDR3 is made up of 15 amino acids. Germline loops: CDR1 SGHNT, CDR2 YYREEE (reference sequence). The germline V and J ends were trimmed by 3 bases and 5 bases, with 18 bases remaining between them. The CDR3 sequence is CASSSGPPQGDEQYF. The CDR3 bases are TGTGCCAGCAGCTCTGGGCCCCCCCAAGGTGACGAGCAGTACTTC.

This clone was picked up a small number of times. The chain carries TRBV27 and TRBJ2-1, with 10 positions matching TRBD2. Germline CDR1 reads MNHEY; CDR2 reads SMNVEV (reference sequence). The CDR3 is 15 residues long. The ends lost 4 bases at V and 8 bases at J; junction bases unmatched: 8. As DNA, the CDR3 is TGTGCCAGCAGTTGGTCCGGGACTAGCGCAGATGAGCAGTTCTTC. It is translated as CASSWSGTSADEQFF.

This sequence joins TRBV5-1 and TRBJ1-6, with D tentatively TRBD1 (6 bases). The germline V gene has CDR1 SGHRS and CDR2 YFSETQ. V shed 4 bases and J shed 6 bases, with 17 bases lying between them. This CDR3 has 16 amino acids. CDR3 sequence (DNA): TGCGCCAGCAGCGAATTAGGGGGGCAAGGTAATTCACCCCTCCACTTT. Translation: CASSELGGQGNSPLHF.

The chain combines TRBV6-1 with TRBJ2-5; TRBD1 might be the D (5 bases). This CDR3 is built from 13 residues. Germline CDR1 is MNHNS and CDR2 is SASEGT. Trimming took off 6 bases at V and 7 bases at J, with 15 bases between the two ends. CDR3 sequence (DNA): TGTGCCAGCAGCGTCGACAGAGAGGTGACCCAGTACTTC. This sequence encodes CASSVDREVTQYF.

The J gene is TRBJ2-7, the V gene TRBV19; the D gene is possibly TRBD2 (5 bases). Trimming pared 1 base from V and 1 base from J, leaving 14 bases between. The germline V gene has CDR1 LNHDA and CDR2 SQIVND (reference sequence). CDR3 length equals 16 residues. The CDR3 spells CASSIGAPGLSYEQYF. The CDR3 DNA reads TGTGCCAGTAGTATAGGGGCGCCAGGACTTTCCTACGAGCAGTACTTC.

This chain links TRBV28 with TRBJ2-1; TRBD2 aligns across 7 bases. The germline V gene encodes CDR1 MDHEN and CDR2 SYDVKM. CDR3 length equals 15 residues. V was pared by 10 bases and J by 2 bases, with 11 bases of the junction left unmatched. The CDR3 region is CATLMASGAYNEQFF. In DNA form, the CDR3 reads TGTGCCACCCTAATGGCTAGCGGTGCCTACAATGAGCAGTTCTTC.

This chain joins TRBV28 and TRBJ2-2; 9 positions match TRBD1. The CDR3 loop spans 16 amino acids. Germline V gene data show CDR1 as MDHEN and CDR2 as SYDVKM. V shed 6 bases, J shed 7 bases, and the junction held 12 bases outside the gene matches. CDR3 sequence: CASRLNRGQGVGELFF. CDR3 sequence (DNA): TGTGCCAGCAGACTTAACCGGGGACAGGGCGTCGGGGAGCTGTTTTTT.

The rearrangement joins TRBV6-5 to TRBJ2-5; no clear D. The germline gives CDR1 MNHEY, CDR2 SVGAGI. Trimming removed 1 base from V and 4 bases from J, with 7 bases in between. The CDR3 totals 13 residues. The CDR3 DNA is TGTGCCAGCAGTTACTTACAGCGAGAGACCCAGTACTTC. This gives the protein CASSYLQRETQYF.

This rearrangement joins TRBV4-3 to TRBJ2-3, with 7 nucleotides matching TRBD2. V lost 1 base and J lost 4; bases outside the gene matches: 5. CDR3 length equals 15 residues. The germline gives CDR1 LGHNA, CDR2 YSLEER. The CDR3 DNA sequence: TGCGCCAGCAGCCAAGCGGGGGGTCCCGCAGATACGCAGTATTTT. It is translated as CASSQAGGPADTQYF.

This chain links TRBV7-2 with TRBJ1-5; tentative D call: TRBD1 (6 bases). V was shortened by 1 base and J by 0 bases, with 16 bases between the two germline ends. The CDR3 loop spans 18 amino acids. The germline CDR1 and CDR2 sequences are SGHTA and FQGNSA. Here the CDR3 DNA reads TGTGCCAGCAGCTTAGGGGGGGGCGCGTTCTATAGCAATCAGCCCCAGCATTTT. This codes for CASSLGGGAFYSNQPQHF.